These 13 T cell receptor beta chains came from one sample sequenced in a study of neurological immune-mediated disorders. Each CDR3 protein gets one entry after TCRdb re-called the 5' RACE reads with MiXCR. The table lists about 66,000 distinct CDR3 sequences, about 10% of them singletons. Time point described: longitudinal time-point 2. Sequenced: PBMCs. These receptors came from a man in his thirties or forties in good health.

This clonotype was seen ten or more times. V is TRBV20-1 and J is TRBJ2-3, with 10 bases matching TRBD2. The germline V gene has CDR1 DFQATT and CDR2 SNEGSKA (reference sequence). J gave up 11 bases and V 5 bases, and 13 bases lay outside the gene matches. The CDR3 has 14 residues. Here the CDR3 reads CSAPRASGGVKQYF. CDR3 nucleotide sequence: TGCAGTGCTCCCCGGGCTAGCGGGGGAGTGAAGCAGTATTTT.

This clonotype was counted at least ten times. V usage is TRBV12-3 or TRBV12-4 and J usage is TRBJ1-2, with D unclear. With 3 bases removed from V and 6 bases from J, the gap between germline ends came to 11 bases. CDR3 length: 13 amino acids. The CDR3 bases are TGTGCCAGCAGTTTTAATGAGTTGGATGGCTACACCTTC. This sequence encodes CASSFNELDGYTF.

A remark on this clonotype: A much more abundant neighbour one base away suggests this may be a read error. The chain combines TRBV28 with TRBJ2-1; D gene ambiguous. Germline CDR1 is MDHEN and CDR2 is SYDVKM. The CDR3 consists of 15 residues. V lost 5 bases, J lost 6 bases, and 17 bases lay in between. The chain's CDR3 is CASSVRDMVINEQFF. The CDR3 DNA follows: TGTGCCAGCAGTGTGCGAGACATGGTCATCAATGAGCAGTTCTTC.

This clonotype showed up many times. V usage is TRBV20-1 and J usage is TRBJ2-7; perhaps TRBD2 as D (6 bases). Per the germline V gene, CDR1 is DFQATT and CDR2 is SNEGSKA (reference sequence). The length of the CDR3 is 13 residues. With 6 bases removed from V and 2 bases from J, the gap between germline ends came to 14 bases. CDR3 DNA: TGCAGTGCCTTAAATGGGGGGACCTACGAGCAGTACTTC. Its protein product is CSALNGGTYEQYF.

This clonotype was counted only a few times. The CDR3, as DNA: TGTGCCAGCAGCTCGATTGGGGGGTCAGGCACAGATACGCAGTATTTT. Translating it yields CASSSIGGSGTDTQYF. The chain employs TRBV28 and TRBJ2-3, with D possibly being TRBD2 (6 bases). CDR3 size: 16 residues. Germline CDR1 MDHEN, CDR2 SYDVKM. Trimming removed 6 bases from V and 1 base from J, with 17 bases in between.

This clonotype was counted many times. The V and J genes are TRBV20-1 and TRBJ2-1; no firm D call. Per the germline V gene, CDR1 is DFQATT and CDR2 is SNEGSKA (reference sequence). V lost 0 bases to trimming and J lost 9 bases, with 6 bases between them. This CDR3 is built from 11 residues. CDR3 sequence reads: CSARDQVEQFF. Here the CDR3 DNA reads TGCAGTGCTAGAGATCAGGTTGAGCAGTTCTTC.

This clonotype was recorded many times. This chain connects TRBV19 to TRBJ1-4; D not resolved. The CDR3 has 12 amino acids. Germline V gene data show CDR1 as LNHDA and CDR2 as SQIVND (reference sequence). V was shortened by 5 bases and J by 6 bases, with 7 bases between the two germline ends. CDR3 DNA: TGTGCCAGTAGTGGTTTCTATGAAAAACTGTTTTTT. Protein: CASSGFYEKLFF.

Many counts were recorded for this clonotype. This sequence joins TRBV7-3 and TRBJ2-6; D not resolved. V was shortened by 2 bases and J by 1 base, with 6 bases between the two germline ends. The germline V gene has CDR1 SGHTA and CDR2 FQGTGA. CDR3 length: 15 amino acids. The CDR3 nucleotides read TGTGCCAGCAGCTTAGCCGGTTCTGGGGCCAACGTCCTGACTTTC. It codes for CASSLAGSGANVLTF.

This clonotype was detected many times. This rearrangement joins TRBV20-1 to TRBJ2-6, with D tentatively TRBD1 (6 bases). The CDR3 is 15 residues long. V shed 4 bases and J shed 2 bases, with 12 bases lying between them. Germline CDR1 reads DFQATT; CDR2 reads SNEGSKA (reference sequence). The CDR3 sequence is CSANRVLAGANVLTF. The CDR3 DNA is TGCAGTGCTAACAGGGTTCTGGCTGGGGCCAACGTCCTGACTTTC.

Many counts were recorded for this clonotype. This rearrangement joins TRBV12-3 or TRBV12-4 to TRBJ1-2; possible D gene TRBD1, 5 bases. V was shortened by 7 bases and J by 4 bases, with 19 bases between the two germline ends. The CDR3 runs to 15 residues. The CDR3 region is CASTRGGTWGYGYTF. The CDR3 nucleotides are TGTGCCAGCACCCGAGGAGGGACCTGGGGCTATGGCTACACCTTC.

In its sample, this clonotype was seen many times. In DNA, the CDR3 is TGTGCCAGCAGTTGGGGCGGGCCGAACACTGAAGCTTTCTTT. Translating it yields CASSWGGPNTEAFF. The chain recombines TRBV27 with TRBJ1-1, with D possibly TRBD1 on 5 matching bases. Trimming shortened V by 4 bases and J by 1 base, and 10 bases separated the two germline ends. Germline lookup yields CDR1 MNHEY and CDR2 SMNVEV (reference sequence). This CDR3 comprises 14 residues.

In its sample, this clonotype was seen many times. The CDR3 protein is CASSLKLAGELFF. The CDR3, as DNA: TGCGCCAGCAGCTTGAAGCTGGCCGGGGAGCTGTTTTTT. This chain uses TRBV5-1 with TRBJ2-2, with D unresolved. Germline loops: CDR1 SGHRS, CDR2 YFSETQ. The CDR3 is 13 residues long. V gave up 1 base and J gave up 6 bases, with 7 bases separating them.

This clonotype was seen repeatedly, ten times or more. This rearrangement joins TRBV28 to TRBJ2-2, with D tentatively TRBD2 (6 bases). CDR1 MDHEN and CDR2 SYDVKM come from the germline V gene. Trimming removed 7 bases from V and 2 bases from J, with 17 bases in between. The CDR3 runs 16 residues. CDR3 DNA sequence: TGTGCCAGCATTCGTTCCGCGGGAACCAACACCGGGGAGCTGTTTTTT. Translating it yields CASIRSAGTNTGELFF.